These T cell receptor beta chains were read from a single sample in a study of cytomegalovirus exposure and HLA in healthy donors. TCRdb keeps only in-frame clones here, not all; method: immunoSEQ multiplex PCR. Here the sample spans 220,000 or so clones, around 80% being singletons. The sequenced material came from PBMCs. These receptors originate from a woman in her twenties or thirties in good health and CMV-seropositive. Both conserved end residues are part of each CDR3. Fields, in order: D gene, clone size, V gene, J gene, CDR3 protein, CDR3 DNA. The D gene is left open where the match is weak. Clone size is given for some rows only: seen once, a few or many times, or a class if the clone is expanded.

-	-	TRBV29-1	TRBJ2-7	CSATQGHGPYEQYF	TGCAGCGCCACACAGGGCCACGGGCCTTACGAGCAGTACTTC
TRBD1	-	TRBV7-2	TRBJ2-7	CASSRGTGITYEQYF	TGTGCCAGCAGCAGAGGGACAGGGATCACCTACGAGCAGTACTTC
TRBD2	-	TRBV7-8	TRBJ2-5	CASSLGTSGSLGETQYF	TGTGCCAGCAGCTTGGGGACTAGCGGGAGCCTGGGGGAGACCCAGTACTTC
-	-	TRBV12-5	TRBJ1-5	CASGLVLGQLNQPQHF	TGTGCTAGTGGTTTGGTACTAGGACAGCTAAATCAGCCCCAGCATTTT
-	-	TRBV6-5	TRBJ2-5	CASSYGPGVWPPIYF	TGTGCCAGCAGTTACGGACCGGGGGTATGGCCTCCCATCTACTTC
TRBD2	once	TRBV28	TRBJ2-7	CASSSPTSGRENEQYF	TGTGCCAGCAGCTCCCCAACTAGCGGGAGAGAGAACGAGCAGTACTTC
-	-	TRBV10-3	TRBJ2-6	CAISEVAGSGANVLTF	TGTGCCATCAGTGAGGTAGCCGGCTCTGGGGCCAACGTCCTGACTTTC
TRBD2	-	TRBV7-3	TRBJ2-1	CASSPRTSGVNEQFF	TGTGCCAGCAGCCCAAGGACTAGCGGGGTCAATGAGCAGTTCTTC
-	-	TRBV5-8	TRBJ1-1	CASSFSPGSVTEAFF	TGTGCCAGCAGCTTCTCTCCAGGCAGCGTGACTGAAGCTTTCTTT
TRBD2	-	TRBV11-3	TRBJ2-3	CASSQRSGESDTQYF	TGTGCCAGCAGCCAAAGGAGCGGGGAGTCGGATACGCAGTATTTT
-	-	TRBV28	TRBJ2-1	CASSLPITSYNEQFF	TGTGCCAGCAGTTTACCAATTACCTCCTACAATGAGCAGTTCTTC
TRBD1	-	TRBV7-2	TRBJ1-2	CASSTGTGNSGYTF	TGTGCCAGCAGCACCGGGACAGGGAATTCTGGCTACACCTTC
-	-	TRBV6-5	TRBJ2-7	CASSYKGGVLGEQYF	TGTGCCAGCAGTTACAAGGGGGGCGTCTTGGGCGAGCAGTACTTC
-	-	TRBV9	TRBJ2-2	CASSVVDSFTGELFF	TGTGCCAGCAGCGTAGTTGACAGTTTCACCGGGGAGCTGTTTTTT
-	-	TRBV15	TRBJ2-3	CATSRDMGTDTQYF	TGTGCCACCAGCAGAGATATGGGGACAGATACGCAGTATTTT
TRBD1	-	TRBV30	TRBJ1-5	CAWSVFGQGGQPQHF	TGTGCCTGGAGTGTTTTCGGACAGGGAGGGCAGCCCCAGCATTTT
-	-	TRBV7-8	TRBJ2-3	CASSPLGPTDTQYF	TGTGCCAGCAGCCCTTTAGGGCCCACAGATACGCAGTATTTT
-	-	TRBV5-1	TRBJ1-4	CASSLSEATNEKLFF	TGCGCCAGCAGCTTATCGGAGGCAACTAATGAAAAACTGTTTTTT
-	-	TRBV10-3	TRBJ1-2	CAISEFLPSGGYTF	TGTGCCATCAGTGAGTTCCTACCCTCTGGGGGCTACACCTTC
TRBD1	-	TRBV2	TRBJ1-2	CASSATSGTVYGYTF	TGTGCCAGCAGTGCAACCTCCGGGACAGTCTATGGCTACACCTTC
-	-	TRBV4-1	TRBJ2-7	CASSQDHPQGSYEQYF	TGCGCCAGCAGCCAAGATCACCCACAGGGCTCCTACGAGCAGTACTTC
TRBD1	-	TRBV27	TRBJ2-2	CASSFRTGPTGELFF	TGTGCCAGCAGTTTCCGGACAGGGCCCACCGGGGAGCTGTTTTTT
TRBD1	-	TRBV4-1	TRBJ1-4	CASSRSTGTGNEKLFF	TGCGCCAGCAGCCGTTCAACCGGGACAGGGAATGAAAAACTGTTTTTT
-	-	TRBV30	TRBJ1-2	CAWSVVGLYGYTF	TGTGCCTGGTCCGTCGTAGGGCTCTATGGCTACACCTTC
TRBD1	-	TRBV2	TRBJ1-2	CASTQGAANYGYTF	TGTGCCAGCACTCAGGGGGCGGCTAACTATGGCTACACCTTC
-	-	TRBV18	TRBJ1-1	CASSPFEENTEAFF	TGTGCCAGCTCACCATTCGAGGAGAACACTGAAGCTTTCTTT
-	-	TRBV7-9	TRBJ1-1	CASSLGGIEAFF	TGTGCCAGCAGCCTAGGGGGGATTGAAGCTTTCTTT